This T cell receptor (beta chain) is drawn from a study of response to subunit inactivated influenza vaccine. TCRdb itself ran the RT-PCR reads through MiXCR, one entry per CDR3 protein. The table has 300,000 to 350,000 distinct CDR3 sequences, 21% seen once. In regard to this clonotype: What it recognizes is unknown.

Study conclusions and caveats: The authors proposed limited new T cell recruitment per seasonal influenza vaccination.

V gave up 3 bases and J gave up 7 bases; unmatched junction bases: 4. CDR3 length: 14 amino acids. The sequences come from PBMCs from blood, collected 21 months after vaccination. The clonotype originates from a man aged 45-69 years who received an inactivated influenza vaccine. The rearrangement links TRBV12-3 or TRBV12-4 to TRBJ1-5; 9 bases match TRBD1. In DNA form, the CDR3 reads TGTGCCAGCAGTTTCACAGGGGGCGGACAGCCCCAGCATTTT. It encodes CASSFTGGGQPQHF.